This is a list of T cell receptor beta chains from one sample in a study of blood T cell repertoires in COVID-19. TCRdb keeps only in-frame clones here, not all; method: immunoSEQ multiplex PCR. The repertoire includes about 250,000 clones, about 91% of them detected once, and roughly 6.8% sits in the top ten. The sample consisted of peripheral blood. Receptors originate from a woman in her twenties or thirties with COVID-19, enrolled during active disease. The CDR3 runs from the conserved cysteine through the conserved F or W. The D gene is left open where the match is weak. Expanded clones get a size class; other rows say once, few or many, or leave the size out.

>TRBV3-1/TRBV3-2|TRBJ2-3|TRBD2|NA
CASSRLAGGPPDTQYF
TGTGCCAGCAGCCGACTAGCGGGAGGGCCCCCAGATACGCAGTATTTT
>TRBV4-3|TRBJ2-3|TRBD2|NA
CASSQDPASGGTDTQYF
TGCGCCAGCAGCCAAGACCCGGCTAGCGGGGGCACAGATACGCAGTATTTT
>TRBV7-2|TRBJ1-2|TRBD1|few
CASSSTGTGGMVGYGYTF
TGTGCCAGCAGCTCCACCGGGACAGGGGGTATGGTTGGGTATGGCTACACCTTC
>TRBV19|TRBJ2-1|TRBD2|NA
CASSMRPGLAGGSYNEQFF
TGTGCCAGTAGTATGAGGCCCGGGCTAGCGGGGGGGTCCTACAATGAGCAGTTCTTC
>TRBV12-3/TRBV12-4|TRBJ1-4|NA|once
CASRSRGGEKLFF
TGTGCCAGCCGCTCCCGGGGAGGTGAAAAACTGTTTTTT
>TRBV19|TRBJ1-2|NA|NA
CASSIPSYGYTF
TGTGCCAGTAGTATCCCCTCTTATGGCTACACCTTC
>TRBV5-1|TRBJ1-1|NA|NA
CASSLGGPNTEAFF
TGCGCCAGCAGCTTGGGAGGGCCGAACACTGAAGCTTTCTTT
>TRBV19|TRBJ2-1|TRBD1|NA
CASSVGTGVTSYNEQFF
TGTGCCAGTAGTGTCGGGACAGGGGTGACCTCCTACAATGAGCAGTTCTTC
>TRBV11-2|TRBJ1-4|TRBD1|NA
CASSPRTGSKRATNEKLFF
TGTGCCAGCAGCCCCAGGACAGGGAGTAAAAGGGCAACTAATGAAAAACTGTTTTTT
>TRBV28|TRBJ2-4|TRBD2|NA
CASSLFRVDSGGRTAKNIQYF
TGTGCCAGCAGTTTATTTAGGGTGGATAGCGGGGGGCGGACGGCCAAAAACATTCAGTACTTC
>TRBV5-1|TRBJ2-5|NA|NA
CASSTQGETQYF
TGCGCCAGCTCTACCCAGGGGGAGACCCAGTACTTC
>TRBV10-3|TRBJ2-7|TRBD1|NA
CAIKGQGAHEQYF
TGTGCCATCAAAGGACAGGGCGCACACGAGCAGTACTTC
>TRBV2|TRBJ2-5|NA|NA
CASSRDTQETQYF
TGTGCCAGCAGTAGGGACACCCAAGAGACCCAGTACTTC
>TRBV11-2|TRBJ2-5|TRBD1|NA
CASSGTATQETQYF
TGTGCCAGCAGCGGGACAGCTACACAAGAGACCCAGTACTTC